The present entry profiles one T cell receptor beta chain with its context. What it recognizes is unknown. These data are taken from a study of cytomegalovirus exposure and HLA in healthy donors. Notes on the study in general: Several of the most significant clusters were apparently associated with common viral pathogens in a later analysis.

The PCR had 60 Vbeta and 13 Jbeta primers. This table comes from immunoSEQ multiplex PCR, and its TCRdb copy is limited to in-frame clones, with some not included. The sample contains approximately 88,000 clones, more than 75% of which appear only once. Donors counted as nominally healthy when sampled, yet unrecorded immune exposures were likely. This clonotype was obtained from a man under 40 in good health and CMV-seropositive. The source material was PBMCs.

The CDR3 spells CASSLATGPYEQYF. The DNA of the CDR3 is TGTGCCAGCAGCCTGGCGACAGGTCCCTACGAGCAGTACTTC. This rearrangement joins TRBV27 to TRBJ2-7; tentative D call: TRBD1 (6 bases). V was clipped by 6 bases and J by 2 bases, with 14 bases between them. This CDR3 is built from 14 residues. Germline V CDR1 and CDR2: MNHEY, SMNVEV (reference sequence).